Presented here are 3 T cell receptor beta chains from one specimen sequenced in a study of T cell repertoires in cytomegalovirus infection. TCRdb passed the reads through MiXCR, listing each CDR3 protein once. The sample records about 400,000 distinct CDR3 sequences, nearly 35% being singletons. The antigens these receptors bind are not known. The sequences come from cultured PBMCs, collected from culture after CMV antigen stimulation. All receptors derive from a human donor in good health (CMV status not recorded). Some clones in this sample may be carry-over from other donors' samples.

J is TRBJ2-2 and V is TRBV12-3 or TRBV12-4; D is undetermined. V was clipped by 11 bases and J by 6 bases, with 10 bases between them. The CDR3 is 11 residues long. The CDR3 nucleotides read TGTGCCGCCCAAGGTCCCGGGGAGCTGTTTTTT. Translating it yields CAAQGPGELFF.

The V and J genes are TRBV19 and TRBJ1-5, with D maybe TRBD1 (5 bases). V was pared by 6 bases and J by 7 bases, with 16 bases between. The germline V gene has CDR1 LNHDA and CDR2 SQIVND (reference sequence). The CDR3 length is 14 residues. The CDR3 loop is CASSGTRAQQPQHF. CDR3 nucleotides: TGTGCCAGTAGCGGGACGAGGGCCCAACAGCCCCAGCATTTT.

The sample holds many counts of this clonotype. The CDR3 sequence: CASTNSATLYSGNTIYF. CDR3 bases: TGTGCCAGCACAAACTCGGCAACTCTGTACTCTGGAAACACCATATATTTT. V gene TRBV28 combines with J gene TRBJ1-3; D gene uncertain. The V gene lost 7 bases and the J gene lost 0 bases, with 19 bases spanning the gap. The germline V gene encodes CDR1 MDHEN and CDR2 SYDVKM. The CDR3 is 17 amino acids.